This T cell receptor beta chain was profiled in a study of cytomegalovirus exposure and HLA in healthy donors. V was clipped by 3 bases and J by 3 bases; unmatched bases: 5. The CDR3 runs to 15 residues. CDR1 is SGHTA and CDR2 is FQGNSA in the germline V gene. Donors likely had unrecorded immune exposures despite being nominally healthy when sampled. The PCR employed 60 Vbeta primers together with 13 Jbeta primers. Some clones are missing from TCRdb's copy, which holds only in-frame ones; the method was immunoSEQ multiplex PCR. Seen here are tens of thousands of clones, roughly 78% observed once, and the top ten hold around 4.8%.

The J gene is TRBJ2-7, the V gene TRBV7-2, with 10 nucleotides matching TRBD2. The sample taken for sequencing was PBMCs. This clonotype was obtained from a man aged 35 to 55 in good health and CMV-seronegative. CDR3 sequence (DNA): TGTGCCAGCAGCTTCCGAGCGGGAGGGGTCTACGAGCAGTACTTC. This encodes CASSFRAGGVYEQYF.